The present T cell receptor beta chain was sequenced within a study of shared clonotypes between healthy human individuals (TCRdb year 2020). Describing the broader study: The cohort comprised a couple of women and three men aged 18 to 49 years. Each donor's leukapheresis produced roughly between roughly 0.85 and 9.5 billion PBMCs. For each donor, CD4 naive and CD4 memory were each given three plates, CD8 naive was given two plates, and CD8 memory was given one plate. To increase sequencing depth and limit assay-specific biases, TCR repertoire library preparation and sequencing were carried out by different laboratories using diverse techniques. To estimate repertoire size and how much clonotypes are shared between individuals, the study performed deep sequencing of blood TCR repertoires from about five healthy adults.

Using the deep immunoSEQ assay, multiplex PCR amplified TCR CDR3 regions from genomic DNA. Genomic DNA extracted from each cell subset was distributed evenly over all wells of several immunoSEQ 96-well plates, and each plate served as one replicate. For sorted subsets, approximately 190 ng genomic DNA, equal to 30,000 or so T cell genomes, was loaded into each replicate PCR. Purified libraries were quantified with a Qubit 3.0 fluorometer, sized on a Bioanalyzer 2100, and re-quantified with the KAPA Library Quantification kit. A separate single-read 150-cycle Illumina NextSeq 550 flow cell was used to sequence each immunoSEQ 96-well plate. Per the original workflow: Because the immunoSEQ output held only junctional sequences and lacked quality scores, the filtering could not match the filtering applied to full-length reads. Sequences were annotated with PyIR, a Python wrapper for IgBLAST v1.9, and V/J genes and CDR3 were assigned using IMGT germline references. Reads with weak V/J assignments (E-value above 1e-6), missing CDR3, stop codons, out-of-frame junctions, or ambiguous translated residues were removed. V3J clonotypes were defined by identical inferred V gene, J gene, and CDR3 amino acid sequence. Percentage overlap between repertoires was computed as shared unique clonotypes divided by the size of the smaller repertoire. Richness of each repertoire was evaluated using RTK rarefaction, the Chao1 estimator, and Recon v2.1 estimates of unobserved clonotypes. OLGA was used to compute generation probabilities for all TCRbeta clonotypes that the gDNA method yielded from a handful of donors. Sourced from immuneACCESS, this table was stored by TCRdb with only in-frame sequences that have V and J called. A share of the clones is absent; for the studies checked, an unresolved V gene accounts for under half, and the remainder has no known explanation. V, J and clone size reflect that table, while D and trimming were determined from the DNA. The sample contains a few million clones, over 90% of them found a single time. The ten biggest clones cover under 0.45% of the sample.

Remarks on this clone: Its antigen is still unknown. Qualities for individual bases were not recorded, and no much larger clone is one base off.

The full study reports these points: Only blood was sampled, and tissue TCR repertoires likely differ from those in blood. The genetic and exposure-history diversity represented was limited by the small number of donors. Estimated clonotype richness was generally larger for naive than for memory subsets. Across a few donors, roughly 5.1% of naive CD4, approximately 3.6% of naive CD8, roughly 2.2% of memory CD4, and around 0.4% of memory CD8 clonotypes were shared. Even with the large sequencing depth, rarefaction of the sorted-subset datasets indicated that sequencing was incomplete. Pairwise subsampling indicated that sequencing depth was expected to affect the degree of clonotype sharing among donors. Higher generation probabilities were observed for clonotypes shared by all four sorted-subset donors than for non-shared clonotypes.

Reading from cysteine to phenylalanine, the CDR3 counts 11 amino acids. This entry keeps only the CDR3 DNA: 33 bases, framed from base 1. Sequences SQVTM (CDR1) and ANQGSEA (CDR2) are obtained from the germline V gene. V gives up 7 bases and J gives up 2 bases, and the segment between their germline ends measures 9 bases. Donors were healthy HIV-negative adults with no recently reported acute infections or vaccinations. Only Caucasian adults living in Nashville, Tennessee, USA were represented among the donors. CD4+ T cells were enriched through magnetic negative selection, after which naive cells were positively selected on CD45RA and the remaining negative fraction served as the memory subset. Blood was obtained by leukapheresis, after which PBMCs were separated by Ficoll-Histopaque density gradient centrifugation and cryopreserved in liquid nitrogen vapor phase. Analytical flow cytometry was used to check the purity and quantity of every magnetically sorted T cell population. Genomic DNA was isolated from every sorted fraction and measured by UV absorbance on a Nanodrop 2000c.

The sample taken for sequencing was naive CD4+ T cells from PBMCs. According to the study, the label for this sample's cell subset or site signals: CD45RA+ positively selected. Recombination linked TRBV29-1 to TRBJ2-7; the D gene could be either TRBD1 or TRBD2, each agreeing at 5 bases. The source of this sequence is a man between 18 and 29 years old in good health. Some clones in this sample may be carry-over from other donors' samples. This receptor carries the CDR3 CSAGATYEQYF. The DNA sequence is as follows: TGCAGCGCCGGGGCCACCTACGAGCAGTACTTC.